Each of the 10 T cell receptor beta chains below was sequenced from the same sample in a study of beta chain features in type 1 diabetes. Every isolated RNA sample was fully reverse transcribed, so sequencing captured expressed TCRB transcripts. The data were produced by immunoSEQ multiplex PCR, yet TCRdb's version contains in-frame clones alone and is incomplete. The sample holds 200,000 to 250,000 clones, roughly 70% seen once. The material sequenced was naive CD4+ T cells from blood. Receptors originate from a man younger than 40 in good health.

J is TRBJ2-7 and V is TRBV29-1; 14 positions match TRBD2. This CDR3 is 18 amino acids long. Germline V gene sequence: CDR1 SQVTM, CDR2 ANQGSEA. Trimming at V came to 3 bases and at J to 0 bases, leaving 10 bases not matched to a gene. The CDR3 nucleotides are TGCAGCGTTGAGCTCCGTGGGACTAGCGGGAGTGTCTCCTACGAGCAGTACTTC. Its protein product is CSVELRGTSGSVSYEQYF.

The J gene is TRBJ2-3, the V gene TRBV15; D assignment may be TRBD1 or TRBD2 (6 bases each). The V gene's germline CDR1 is LNHNV and CDR2 YYDKDF (reference sequence). This CDR3 is built from 16 residues. Trimming left V 3 bases short and J 5 bases short, with 18 bases between. This chain's CDR3 is CATSSSVRGAVDTQYF. The CDR3, as DNA: TGTGCCACCAGCAGCAGCGTTAGGGGGGCCGTAGATACGCAGTATTTT.

This clone was seen a single time. The chain has TRBV6-6 and TRBJ2-7; 8 bases are a match to TRBD1. Germline V gene data show CDR1 as MNHNY and CDR2 as SVGAGI (reference sequence). V dropped 5 bases and J dropped 5; count of bases not matched to a gene: 8. CDR3 length: 14 amino acids. CDR3 residues: CASSLRTGSDEQYF. Here the CDR3 DNA reads TGTGCCAGCAGTCTAAGGACAGGGAGCGACGAGCAGTACTTC.

To note about this clone: The sample contains more than one DNA sequence encoding this CDR3. The chain joins TRBV29-1 to TRBJ2-5; weak D call: TRBD1 (5 bases). This CDR3 spans 12 amino acids. In germline, CDR1 is SQVTM, CDR2 ANQGSEA. V was trimmed by 4 bases and J by 2 bases, leaving 8 bases between them. This chain's CDR3 is CSVGGLQETQYF. Written as DNA, the CDR3 is TGCAGCGTTGGGGGCCTTCAAGAGACCCAGTACTTC.

The CDR3: CASSGEGNQPQHF. Here the CDR3 DNA reads TGTGCCAGCAGTGGGGAGGGCAATCAGCCCCAGCATTTT. V is TRBV7-9 and J is TRBJ1-5, with no clear D. Trimming took off 6 bases at V and 2 bases at J, with 8 bases between the two ends. Looked up from germline, CDR1 is SEHNR and CDR2 is FQNEAQ (reference sequence). The CDR3 has 13 residues.

This clone was detected only once. This chain joins TRBV6-5 and TRBJ1-1; D is perhaps TRBD1 (5 bases). Germline loops: CDR1 MNHEY, CDR2 SVGAGI. The V end was cut by 6 bases, the J end by 1 base, with 15 bases between. CDR3 length: 15 amino acids. CDR3 sequence: CASRPPRAANTEAFF. CDR3 in DNA: TGTGCCAGCAGGCCACCCAGGGCGGCGAACACTGAAGCTTTCTTT.

The CDR3 bases are TGTGCCTGGAGTGTCCCGGGACTAGGACACTACGAGCAGTACTTC. Protein sequence: CAWSVPGLGHYEQYF. The chain joins TRBV30 to TRBJ2-7, with 8 bases aligning to TRBD2. Germline V gene sequence: CDR1 GTSNPN, CDR2 SVGIG (reference sequence). This CDR3 has 15 residues. The trim removed 0 bases at V and 3 bases at J, leaving 7 bases unmatched.

The rearrangement joins TRBV29-1 to TRBJ2-7, with 9 bases aligning to TRBD2. The CDR3 totals 17 residues. Germline V CDR1 and CDR2: SQVTM, ANQGSEA. With 6 bases clipped from V and 4 bases from J, the junction kept 19 bases outside the gene matches. The CDR3, as DNA: TGCAGCGTCGTGGTCCCATTAGCGGGAGAGAAAGCTTACGAGCAGTACTTC. Residues: CSVVVPLAGEKAYEQYF.

The CDR3 reads CASTQQGWAGELFF. The CDR3 coding sequence is TGTGCCAGCACCCAACAGGGGTGGGCCGGGGAGCTGTTTTTT. The chain uses TRBV25-1 and TRBJ2-2; 7 positions match TRBD1. The V gene's germline CDR1 is MGHDK and CDR2 SYGVNS. This CDR3 spans 14 amino acids. The junction had 8 bases not matched to a gene; V was cut back by 7 bases and J by 6 bases.

This clone has just one count. The rearrangement uses TRBV4-1 and TRBJ2-7; D is unresolved. Germline loops: CDR1 MGHRA, CDR2 YSYEKL. The CDR3 runs 15 residues. V was clipped by 0 bases and J by 2 bases, with 11 bases between them. CDR3 coding DNA: TGCGCCAGCAGCCAAGATATGGCACTAACCTACGAGCAGTACTTC. Protein: CASSQDMALTYEQYF.